The next 5 T cell receptor beta chains were all read from a single sample in a study of blood T cell repertoires in COVID-19. Libraries were prepared by immunoSEQ multiplex PCR; TCRdb keeps only in-frame clonotypes and omits some of them. The profile covers over 250,000 clones, with approximately 91% appearing a single time and roughly 2.2% taken by the ten largest. The sequenced material came from peripheral blood. Source of these receptors: a middle-aged man with acute or convalescent COVID-19.

The V and J genes are TRBV3-1 (or the pseudogene TRBV3-2) and TRBJ2-2, with TRBD2 identical over 10 bases. The CDR3 is made up of 18 amino acids. J was trimmed by 0 bases and V by 2 bases; bases with no gene match: 6. Germline V gene lookup returns CDR1 LGHDT and CDR2 YNNKEL (reference sequence). As DNA, the CDR3 is TGTGCCAGCAGCCAACGGCTAGCGGGGGTCGCGAACACCGGGGAGCTGTTTTTT. It translates to CASSQRLAGVANTGELFF.

The chain joins TRBV12-3 or TRBV12-4 to TRBJ1-1; no definite D call. Trimming took 8 bases from V and 5 from J, leaving 15 bases between them. This CDR3 has 13 amino acids. CDR3 region: CASVLLRSTEAFF. The CDR3 DNA reads TGTGCCAGCGTGCTACTCCGGAGTACTGAAGCTTTCTTT.

The chain is built from TRBV20-1 and TRBJ1-1; the D gene is possibly TRBD1 (5 bases). The V end lost 3 bases, the J end lost 2 bases, and 13 bases lay between the germline ends. Germline V gene sequence: CDR1 DFQATT, CDR2 SNEGSKA (reference sequence). The CDR3 runs 14 residues. DNA of the CDR3: TGCAGTGCTAGTTCGGGACTATACAACACTGAAGCTTTCTTT. This gives the protein CSASSGLYNTEAFF.

V usage is TRBV5-1 and J usage is TRBJ2-5, with TRBD1 matching 8 bases. This CDR3 region has 13 residues. CDR1 is SGHRS and CDR2 is YFSETQ in the germline V gene. V was pared by 5 bases and J by 5 bases, with 5 bases of the junction left unmatched. CDR3 nucleotides: TGCGCCAGCAGACCAGGGGGCGGGGAGACCCAGTACTTC. Its translation: CASRPGGGETQYF.

The chain couples TRBV30 to TRBJ2-2; TRBD1 agrees at 10 bases. The CDR3 runs to 14 residues. J gave up 4 bases and V 2 bases, and 1 base lay outside the gene matches. Germline V lookup: CDR1 GTSNPN, CDR2 SVGIG (reference sequence). Here the CDR3 DNA reads TGTGCCTGGAGTTGGGACAGGGGCACCGGGGAGCTGTTTTTT. It specifies CAWSWDRGTGELFF.